The entry below describes one T cell receptor beta chain. Its antigen is still unknown. Paired samples had equal genomic DNA input, ranging 2.24 to 4.92 ug. Profiled with immunoSEQ multiplex PCR; TCRdb holds only in-frame clones, not every one. The data show about 4,200 clones, 70% to 90% seen once. The data originate from a study of T cells in lung cancer brain metastases. Study results and limitations: Most clones were lesion-specific, with limited overlap between paired lesions (Morisita around 0.2). DNA fragmentation in FFPE samples may have prevented full retrieval of the infiltrating T cell repertoire.

The sample was tumor tissue from the primary lung tumor. The receptor comes from a man aged 55 to 70 with non-small cell lung cancer.

CDR3 residues: CASSRVASVAMWTQYF. The CDR3 nucleotides are TGTGCCAGCAGCAGGGTGGCTAGCGTGGCTATGTGGACCCAGTACTTC. The chain carries TRBV7-9 and TRBJ2-5; a weak D match, TRBD2 (6 bases). From germline, CDR1 is SEHNR and CDR2 FQNEAQ (reference sequence). V was shortened by 5 bases and J by 7 bases, with 23 bases between the two germline ends. This CDR3 has 16 amino acids.